This T cell receptor beta chain was recovered during a study of T cell responses to AZD1222 COVID-19 vaccine. The assay was immunoSEQ multiplex PCR, and TCRdb's table has in-frame clones only and misses some. The table lists about 120,000 clones, about 79% of them singletons. The germline V and J ends were trimmed by 2 bases and 0 bases, with 14 bases remaining between them. The CDR3 has 16 residues. Germline assignment: CDR1 SGHTS and CDR2 YDEGEE. About this clone itself: What it binds is unknown.

Study-wide points: Breadth and depth of Spike-specific TCRs rose after two AZD1222 doses. Donors in the cohort were predominantly white British and more often female, and clonal diversity was possibly underestimated. Within unmutated variant regions lay the reported targets of nearly half of spike-specific TCRs. Researchers took repertoire samples only after the peak T cell response had come.

This material consisted of peripheral blood, taken 28 days after the second AZD1222 dose. The genes are TRBV5-8 and TRBJ1-2; tentative D call: TRBD1 (6 bases). This sequence was found in an adult who received the AZD1222 COVID-19 vaccine. The CDR3 DNA reads as TGTGCCAGCAGCTTTGGCGGGTCAGGGGCTAACTATGGCTACACCTTC. Protein: CASSFGGSGANYGYTF. Looking up the rest from reference TRBV5-8 and TRBJ1-2 gives the full variable domain: EAGVTQSPTHLIKTRGQQATLRCSPISGHTSVYWYQQALGLGLQFLLWYDEGEERNRGNFPPRFSGRQFPNYSSELNVNALELEDSALYLCASSFGGSGANYGYTFGSGTRLTVV.